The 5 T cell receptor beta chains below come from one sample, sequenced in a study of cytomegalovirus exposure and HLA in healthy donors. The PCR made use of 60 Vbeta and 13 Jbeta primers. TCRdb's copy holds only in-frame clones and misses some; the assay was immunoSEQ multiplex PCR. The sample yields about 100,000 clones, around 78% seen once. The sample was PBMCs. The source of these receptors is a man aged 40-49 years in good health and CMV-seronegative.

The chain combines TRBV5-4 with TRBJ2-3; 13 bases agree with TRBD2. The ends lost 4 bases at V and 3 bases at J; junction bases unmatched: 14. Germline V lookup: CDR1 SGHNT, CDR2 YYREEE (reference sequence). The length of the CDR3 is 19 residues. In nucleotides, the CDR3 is TGTGCCAGCAGCCAAGATTTAACTAGCGGGGGGGCAAGGACAGATACGCAGTATTTT. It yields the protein CASSQDLTSGGARTDTQYF.

Here the CDR3 DNA reads TGTGCCAGCAGTTACTCCCTTGCGGGGAATGAGCAGTTCTTC. Protein: CASSYSLAGNEQFF. V and J are TRBV6-6 and TRBJ2-1; maybe TRBD2 (6 bases). Trimming stripped 0 bases from V and 7 bases from J, with 10 bases between. This CDR3 is 14 amino acids long. Germline CDR1 reads MNHNY; CDR2 reads SVGAGI (reference sequence).

The CDR3 protein is CSVEDRPNYGYTF. The CDR3 DNA reads TGCAGCGTTGAGGACAGGCCGAACTATGGCTACACCTTC. The rearrangement uses TRBV29-1 and TRBJ1-2; 7 nucleotides align to TRBD1. The germline CDR1 and CDR2 sequences are SQVTM and ANQGSEA. This CDR3 has 13 residues. After removal of 3 bases from V and 2 bases from J, the junction contained 3 bases not matched to a gene.

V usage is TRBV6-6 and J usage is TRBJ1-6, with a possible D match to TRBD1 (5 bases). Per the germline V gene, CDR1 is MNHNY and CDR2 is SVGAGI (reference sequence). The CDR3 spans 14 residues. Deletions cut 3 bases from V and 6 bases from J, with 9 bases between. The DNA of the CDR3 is TGTGCCAGCAGTTATGGGGGGGTTAATTCACCCCTCCACTTT. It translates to CASSYGGVNSPLHF.

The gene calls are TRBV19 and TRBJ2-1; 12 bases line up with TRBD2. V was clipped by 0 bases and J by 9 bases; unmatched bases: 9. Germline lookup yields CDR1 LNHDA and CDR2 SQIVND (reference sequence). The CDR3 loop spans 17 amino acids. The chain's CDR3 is CASSIDLASGGGTEQFF. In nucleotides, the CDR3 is TGTGCCAGTAGTATAGATCTCGCTAGCGGGGGGGGTACTGAGCAGTTCTTC.